The 32 T cell receptor beta chains presented below share a single source sample, sequenced in a study of blood T cell repertoires in COVID-19. Sequenced by immunoSEQ multiplex PCR; TCRdb stores in-frame clones only, minus some. The sample includes around 250,000 clones, approximately 90% seen only once; the top ten take approximately 3.7%. Sequenced material: PBMCs or T cells enriched from blood (not recorded which). These receptors were collected from a woman in her 30s who had recovered from COVID-19.

The rearrangement uses TRBV7-8 and TRBJ1-2; weak D call: TRBD1 (6 bases). Trimming cost V 5 bases and J 8 bases, with 12 bases left between them. Germline V CDR1 and CDR2: SGHVS, FQNEAQ. This CDR3 contains 12 residues. CDR3 amino acids: CASSPRDTGYTF. The DNA of the CDR3 is TGTGCCAGCAGCCCGAGGGACACCGGCTACACCTTC.

This clone was observed a single time. V and J are TRBV28 and TRBJ1-1; D is uncertain. CDR1 is MDHEN and CDR2 is SYDVKM in the germline V gene. Trimming pared 6 bases from V and 1 base from J, leaving 12 bases between. This CDR3 spans 14 amino acids. CDR3 coding DNA: TGTGCCAGCAGCCCCCACGCGGGGAACACTGAAGCTTTCTTT. Amino acid sequence: CASSPHAGNTEAFF.

The chain recombines TRBV5-4 with TRBJ2-7, with 12 bases matching TRBD2. The length of the CDR3 is 15 residues. J lost 4 bases, V lost 3 bases, and 5 bases had no gene match. CDR1 is SGHNT, CDR2 YYREEE, per germline (reference sequence). In DNA form, the CDR3 reads TGTGCCAGCAGCTGGACCGGGACTAGCGGGTACGAGCAGTACTTC. Its protein product is CASSWTGTSGYEQYF.

The rearrangement joins TRBV5-5 to TRBJ2-5; perhaps TRBD1 as D (6 bases). Trimming pared 2 bases from V and 5 bases from J, leaving 13 bases between. Germline V gene lookup returns CDR1 SGHKS and CDR2 YYEKEE (reference sequence). The CDR3 runs to 14 residues. The CDR3 DNA reads as TGTGCCAGCAGCTTCCCAGGGGTCACGGAGACCCAGTACTTC. Protein product: CASSFPGVTETQYF.

The chain is built from TRBV27 and TRBJ2-3, with 11 bases fitting TRBD1. Germline V CDR1 and CDR2: MNHEY, SMNVEV (reference sequence). V dropped 6 bases and J dropped 4; count of bases not matched to a gene: 12. CDR3 length equals 17 residues. The CDR3 sequence is CASSQRTGGYRADTQYF. DNA for the CDR3: TGTGCCAGCAGCCAGCGGACAGGGGGCTATCGCGCAGATACGCAGTATTTT.

The CDR3 coding sequence is TGTGCCAGCAGCCCCAGCGGGAACTACAATGAGCAGTTCTTC. This sequence encodes CASSPSGNYNEQFF. The V gene is TRBV5-8, the J gene TRBJ2-1, with TRBD2 identical over 7 bases. The V and J ends lost 4 bases and 3 bases, in that order; junction bases with no gene match: 4. There are 14 residues in the CDR3. The germline V gene has CDR1 SGHTS and CDR2 YDEGEE.

This clone was counted a single time. This chain links TRBV13 with TRBJ2-3; 8 bases fit TRBD2. V was clipped by 7 bases and J by 0 bases; unmatched bases: 6. CDR3 length: 15 residues. Germline assignment: CDR1 PRHDT and CDR2 FYEKMQ (reference sequence). Written as DNA, the CDR3 is TGTGCCAGCACTACTAGCGGATCTAGCACAGATACGCAGTATTTT. Its translation is CASTTSGSSTDTQYF.

This clone turned up a few times. The rearrangement joins TRBV5-8 to TRBJ1-1; D is possibly TRBD1 (5 bases). The CDR3 has 12 amino acids. Germline CDR1 SGHTS, CDR2 YDEGEE. The V end was cut by 4 bases, the J end by 5 bases, with 9 bases between. The CDR3 region has the DNA TGTGCCAGCAGCGAAACAGGAACTGAAGCTTTCTTT. This codes for CASSETGTEAFF.

The chain combines TRBV19 with TRBJ1-2, with D tentatively TRBD1 (5 bases). CDR1 and CDR2 (germline): LNHDA, SQIVND (reference sequence). The CDR3 is 17 residues long. V lost 9 bases to trimming and J lost 4 bases, with 27 bases between them. DNA for the CDR3: TGTGCCAGCTGGGCGGGGAGGGGCTCGGTGTTGGGCTATGGCTACACCTTC. Translation gives CASWAGRGSVLGYGYTF.

V and J are TRBV7-8 and TRBJ1-1; the D is unclear. V was cut by 5 bases and J by 5 bases, with 15 bases left in between. Germline assignment: CDR1 SGHVS and CDR2 FQNEAQ. The CDR3 totals 14 residues. CDR3 in DNA: TGTGCCAGCAGCCCCGGGGTTTCGGGGACTGAAGCTTTCTTT. Translated: CASSPGVSGTEAFF.

This clone was detected once. V usage is TRBV6-5 and J usage is TRBJ1-1; possible D gene TRBD1, 5 bases. Trimming removed 5 bases from V and 7 bases from J, with 17 bases in between. The germline V gene encodes CDR1 MNHEY and CDR2 SVGAGI. CDR3 size: 14 residues. The CDR3 sequence: CASSPRDSVVEAFF. As DNA, the CDR3 is TGTGCCAGCAGTCCACGCGACAGTGTGGTTGAAGCTTTCTTT.

The rearrangement joins TRBV10-3 to TRBJ2-1, with 9 positions matching TRBD2. Germline V gene data show CDR1 as ENHRY and CDR2 as SYGVKD. V gave up 3 bases and J gave up 3 bases; unmatched junction bases: 0. The CDR3 has 14 amino acids. The CDR3 reads CAISDSGSYNEQFF. The CDR3 coding sequence is TGTGCCATCAGTGATAGCGGGAGCTACAATGAGCAGTTCTTC.

The rearrangement uses TRBV5-1 and TRBJ1-3; D is unresolved. Germline CDR1 SGHRS, CDR2 YFSETQ. The V gene lost 7 bases and the J gene lost 0 bases, with 8 bases spanning the gap. The CDR3 sequence is 13 residues long. The CDR3 is CASCEASGNTIYF. Written as DNA, the CDR3 is TGCGCCAGCTGTGAAGCCTCTGGAAACACCATATATTTT.

The chain's CDR3 is CASSAEGTGRQPQHF. The CDR3, as DNA: TGTGCCAGCAGCGCGGAGGGGACAGGGAGGCAGCCCCAGCATTTT. The chain is built from TRBV9 and TRBJ1-5, with 9 bases lining up with TRBD1. This CDR3 is built from 15 residues. Germline V gives CDR1 SGDLS, CDR2 YYNGEE. Losses at the gene ends were 3 bases for V and 7 bases for J; bases not matched to a gene: 8.

The rearrangement links TRBV30 to TRBJ2-7, with 9 bases that match TRBD1. Trimming at V came to 4 bases and at J to 5 bases, leaving 12 bases not matched to a gene. This CDR3 has 15 residues. Germline CDR1 is GTSNPN and CDR2 is SVGIG (reference sequence). The CDR3 here is CAWNPFPGQGNEQYF. The CDR3 DNA is TGTGCCTGGAACCCGTTCCCGGGACAGGGAAACGAGCAGTACTTC. Full variable domain (rest looked up from reference TRBV30 and TRBJ2-7): SQTIHQWPATLVQPVGSPLSLECTVEGTSNPNLYWYRQAAGRGLQLLFYSVGIGQISSEVPQNLSASRPQDRQFILSSKKLLLSDSGFYLCAWNPFPGQGNEQYFGPGTRLTVT.

This clone has only a few counts. This chain connects TRBV7-2 to TRBJ2-5, with D perhaps TRBD2 (6 bases). CDR1 is SGHTA, CDR2 FQGNSA, per germline. The CDR3 has 13 residues. Trimming removed 5 bases at V and 5 bases at J, with 12 bases between. CDR3 bases: TGTGCCAGCAGCCCGACTAGGTCGGAGACCCAGTACTTC. This translates into CASSPTRSETQYF. Drawing the rest from reference TRBV7-2 and TRBJ2-5, the complete variable domain is GAGVSQSPSNKVTEKGKDVELRCDPISGHTALYWYRQSLGQGLEFLIYFQGNSAPDKSGLPSDRFSAERTGGSVSTLTIQRTQQEDSAVYLCASSPTRSETQYFGPGTRLLVL.

The CDR3 region is CAWSQREFIAFF. In DNA, the CDR3 is TGTGCCTGGAGTCAGAGGGAGTTCATAGCTTTCTTT. The gene calls are TRBV30 and TRBJ1-1, with D unresolved. Between the trimmed V and J ends, which lost 2 bases and 10 bases, there was a span of 14 bases. Germline lookup yields CDR1 GTSNPN and CDR2 SVGIG (reference sequence). CDR3 length: 12 amino acids.

The chain recombines TRBV7-8 with TRBJ2-7; 8 nucleotides align to TRBD1. CDR1 and CDR2 from the germline V gene are SGHVS and FQNEAQ. The CDR3 is 14 residues long. J was trimmed by 0 bases and V by 4 bases; bases with no gene match: 2. The CDR3 loop is CASSWDRSSYEQYF. Written as DNA, the CDR3 is TGTGCCAGCAGCTGGGACAGGAGCTCCTACGAGCAGTACTTC.

The sample holds a few counts of this clone. This chain connects TRBV11-1 to TRBJ2-3; a possible D gene is TRBD2 (5 bases). Germline V gene lookup returns CDR1 SGHAT and CDR2 FQDESV (reference sequence). V was shortened by 1 base and J by 4 bases, with 15 bases between the two germline ends. The CDR3 has 16 residues. CDR3 nucleotide sequence: TGTGCCAGCAGCTTAGTGGGAGCCCGATCGGCAGATACGCAGTATTTT. It encodes CASSLVGARSADTQYF.

V gene TRBV3-1 (or the pseudogene TRBV3-2) combines with J gene TRBJ2-5, with 7 bases aligning to TRBD2. The V segment lost 1 base and the J segment 2 bases; nucleotides outside the gene matches: 7. Germline lookup yields CDR1 LGHDT and CDR2 YNNKEL (reference sequence). The CDR3 is 16 amino acids. CDR3 protein: CASSQAIAGTQETQYF. Here the CDR3 DNA reads TGTGCCAGCAGCCAAGCAATAGCGGGTACACAAGAGACCCAGTACTTC.

This chain connects TRBV19 to TRBJ1-2; D is perhaps TRBD1 (6 bases). Looked up from germline, CDR1 is LNHDA and CDR2 is SQIVND (reference sequence). CDR3 length: 14 residues. The germline V and J ends were trimmed by 7 bases and 4 bases, with 16 bases remaining between them. Here the CDR3 reads CASTNAQGTYGYTF. CDR3 DNA sequence: TGTGCCAGTACCAATGCTCAGGGGACCTATGGCTACACCTTC.

The rearrangement links TRBV6-5 to TRBJ2-3, with a weak D call TRBD2 (5 bases). Germline values: CDR1 MNHEY, CDR2 SVGAGI. Between the trimmed V and J ends, which lost 0 bases and 2 bases, there was a span of 6 bases. The CDR3 covers 14 residues. As DNA, the CDR3 is TGTGCCAGCAGTTACTCGCTAGCCACAGATACGCAGTATTTT. This codes for CASSYSLATDTQYF.

V usage is TRBV27 and J usage is TRBJ2-3; D may be TRBD1 (6 bases). Looked up from germline, CDR1 is MNHEY and CDR2 is SMNVEV (reference sequence). V was clipped by 5 bases and J by 1 base, with 16 bases between them. There are 16 residues in the CDR3. CDR3 sequence: CASSPGQFLGTDTQYF. The CDR3 DNA sequence: TGTGCCAGCAGTCCCGGACAGTTCCTAGGCACAGATACGCAGTATTTT.

The chain joins TRBV7-2 to TRBJ1-4; tentatively, D is TRBD1 (5 bases). The CDR3 sequence is 15 residues long. Per the germline V gene, CDR1 is SGHTA and CDR2 is FQGNSA. The germline V and J ends were trimmed by 3 bases and 0 bases, with 8 bases remaining between them. CDR3 residues: CASSFSTATNEKLFF. CDR3 DNA sequence: TGTGCCAGCAGCTTTTCGACAGCAACTAATGAAAAACTGTTTTTT.

This clone was picked up a small number of times. The rearrangement links TRBV28 to TRBJ1-5; 7 bases line up with TRBD1. The J segment lost 0 bases and the V segment lost 5 bases, leaving 22 bases of the junction unmatched. Germline loops: CDR1 MDHEN, CDR2 SYDVKM. CDR3 length: 21 residues. The CDR3 nucleotides read TGTGCCAGCAGTCGGGACTACGGGGGGGGACAGCGCGTGGGTAGCAATCAGCCCCAGCATTTT. This gives the protein CASSRDYGGGQRVGSNQPQHF.

The genes are TRBV7-3 and TRBJ2-6; possible D gene TRBD2, 7 bases. The germline gives CDR1 SGHTA, CDR2 FQGTGA. The CDR3 runs 14 residues. V was clipped by 8 bases and J by 2 bases, with 10 bases between them. CDR3 protein: CASGRDTGANVLTF. The CDR3 DNA sequence: TGTGCCAGCGGGAGGGACACTGGGGCCAACGTCCTGACTTTC. Using reference TRBV7-3 and TRBJ2-6 for the parts outside the CDR3, the full variable domain is GAGVSQTPSNKVTEKGKYVELRCDPISGHTALYWYRQSLGQGPEFLIYFQGTGAADDSGLPNDRFFAVRPEGSVSTLKIQRTERGDSAVYLCASGRDTGANVLTFGAGSRLTVL.

This clone was seen just once. The chain employs TRBV28 and TRBJ1-2; weak D call: TRBD1 (6 bases). V was cut by 7 bases and J by 2 bases, with 14 bases left in between. Germline CDR1 MDHEN, CDR2 SYDVKM. This CDR3 is 14 amino acids long. CDR3 nucleotides: TGTGCCAGCATTATTACAGGGCGCAACTATGGCTACACCTTC. Encoded protein: CASIITGRNYGYTF.

The rearrangement joins TRBV4-1 to TRBJ2-3; 13 nucleotides line up with TRBD2. V gave up 0 bases and J gave up 6 bases; unmatched junction bases: 6. Germline lookup yields CDR1 MGHRA and CDR2 YSYEKL. The CDR3 is made up of 17 amino acids. CDR3 protein: CASSQEGTSGASDTQYF. Written as DNA, the CDR3 is TGCGCCAGCAGCCAAGAAGGGACTAGCGGGGCCTCCGATACGCAGTATTTT.

V is TRBV14 and J is TRBJ1-1; D possibly corresponds to TRBD1 (6 bases). Trimming removed 3 bases from V and 1 base from J, with 9 bases in between. This CDR3 spans 14 amino acids. Germline V gene sequence: CDR1 SGHDN, CDR2 FVKESK. CDR3 sequence (DNA): TGTGCCAGCAGCCAGGACAGACAGAACACTGAAGCTTTCTTT. This sequence encodes CASSQDRQNTEAFF.

This chain joins TRBV24-1 and TRBJ2-3; 9 positions agree with TRBD2. Germline CDR1 is KGHDR and CDR2 is SFDVKD. V shed 3 bases, J shed 2 bases, and the junction held 5 bases outside the gene matches. The CDR3 has 16 residues. CDR3 DNA sequence: TGTGCCACCAGTGATCCGGGACTAGCCTACACAGATACGCAGTATTTT. Protein product: CATSDPGLAYTDTQYF.

This sequence joins TRBV27 and TRBJ1-6; the D gene is possibly TRBD1 (5 bases). The V and J ends lost 5 bases and 12 bases respectively, with 26 bases between them. The CDR3 loop spans 17 amino acids. CDR1 and CDR2 (germline): MNHEY, SMNVEV (reference sequence). In nucleotides, the CDR3 is TGTGCCAGCAGTGACACGGGGAGACGGGGTCTGGGGGGACCCCTCCACTTT. The encoded protein is CASSDTGRRGLGGPLHF.

This chain joins TRBV3-1 (or the pseudogene TRBV3-2) and TRBJ2-1, with D possibly TRBD2 on 6 matching bases. CDR3 size: 14 residues. The V gene's germline CDR1 is LGHDT and CDR2 YNNKEL (reference sequence). Trimming shortened V by 4 bases and J by 7 bases, and 14 bases separated the two germline ends. This chain's CDR3 is CASSPSEFRNEQFF. The CDR3 DNA reads as TGTGCCAGCAGCCCTAGCGAATTTAGAAATGAGCAGTTCTTC.